This is a list of T cell receptor beta chains from one sample in a study of blood T cell repertoires in COVID-19. The data were produced by immunoSEQ multiplex PCR, yet TCRdb's version contains in-frame clones alone and is incomplete. The data show around 140,000 clones, about four fifths seen once. Source material: peripheral blood. The receptor set was obtained from a man aged 30-40 years with COVID-19, enrolled during active disease. CDR3s include the opening cysteine and the closing phenylalanine or tryptophan. D genes are given only for firm matches. A row's size may be missing; if present it is once, few, many or a size class.

cdr3_nt	cdr3_aa	v_call	j_call	d_call	clone_size
TGCGCCAGCAGTACCCCCACAGGGGGGGCTTTCTTT	CASSTPTGGAFF	TRBV23-1	TRBJ1-1	TRBD1	few
TGTGCCAGCAGTGAAGAGGGGGCATATACGCAGTATTTT	CASSEEGAYTQYF	TRBV6-4	TRBJ2-3	TRBD1	.
TGCGCCAGCAGCTACAGGGGGCTCGCCGGGGAGCTGTTTTTT	CASSYRGLAGELFF	TRBV5-1	TRBJ2-2	TRBD1	.
TGCGCCAGCAGTCCCGCGGGCGGGAGGGGAGATACGCAGTATTTT	CASSPAGGRGDTQYF	TRBV10-2	TRBJ2-3	TRBD2	.
TGTGCCAGCAAGAAGGGCAGGGGGATCAACGAGCAGTACTTC	CASKKGRGINEQYF	TRBV5-6	TRBJ2-7	TRBD1	.
TGTGCCAGCAGTGACAGGGGGTCTGGAAACACCATATATTTT	CASSDRGSGNTIYF	TRBV25-1	TRBJ1-3	TRBD1	.
TGTGCCAGCAGGCGAGGGAATGAAAAACTGTTTTTT	CASRRGNEKLFF	TRBV28	TRBJ1-4	.	.
TGTGCCAGTAAGCCCTCCTCCCAGGCCAACACTGAAGCTTTCTTT	CASKPSSQANTEAFF	TRBV19	TRBJ1-1	.	once
TGTGCCATCAGCATAGCAGATACGCAGTATTTT	CAISIADTQYF	TRBV10-3	TRBJ2-3	.	.
TGTGCCAGCAGCCAAGGGGCACTAGCTCTACCCTACGAGCAGTACTTC	CASSQGALALPYEQYF	TRBV14	TRBJ2-7	.	.
TGTGCCAGCAGTGAATTGGTTGCCGTGAGTAATGAGCAGTTCTTC	CASSELVAVSNEQFF	TRBV6-1	TRBJ2-1	.	.
TGTGCCAGCAGTTACCAACAGGGGCGGGCTGAAGCTTTCTTT	CASSYQQGRAEAFF	TRBV6-5	TRBJ1-1	TRBD1	.
TGTGCCAGCAGTCCCCGGGACAGACACACCGGGGAGCTGTTTTTT	CASSPRDRHTGELFF	TRBV6-2/TRBV6-3	TRBJ2-2	TRBD1	.
TGTGCCAGCAGCCCTCGACTAGCGGGAGGTGGAGAGACCCAGTACTTC	CASSPRLAGGGETQYF	TRBV5-4	TRBJ2-5	TRBD2	.
TGTGCCAGCAGCCAAGATGGCCTTGGCTACACCTTC	CASSQDGLGYTF	TRBV6-5	TRBJ1-2	.	.
TGTGCCAGCAGACCCTGGACAGGGGAGATGACAGATACGCAGTATTTT	CASRPWTGEMTDTQYF	TRBV3-1/TRBV3-2	TRBJ2-3	TRBD1	.
TGTGCCAGCAGCTACGGTGGACAGGGGGCCTACGAGCAGTACTTC	CASSYGGQGAYEQYF	TRBV6-5	TRBJ2-7	TRBD1	.
TGTGCCAGCAGTCGACTAGCGACGAACACCGGGGAGCTGTTTTTT	CASSRLATNTGELFF	TRBV6-2/TRBV6-3	TRBJ2-2	TRBD2	.
TGTGCCACCAGTGATCCAGGACTAGCGGGACCTCGAGAGCTGTTTTTT	CATSDPGLAGPRELFF	TRBV24-1	TRBJ2-2	TRBD2	.
TGTGCCAGCAGCTTGGAACAGGGTGCGCAGTATTTT	CASSLEQGAQYF	TRBV11-3	TRBJ2-3	.	.
TGTGCCAGCAGTATCAGCGCGAACACTGAAGCTTTCTTT	CASSISANTEAFF	TRBV2	TRBJ1-1	.	few
TGTGCCAGCAGTTTACCAACAGGTCTGGGCTCCTACGAGCAGTACTTC	CASSLPTGLGSYEQYF	TRBV28	TRBJ2-7	.	.
TGTGCCAGCAGACCCGACATAAACACCGGGGAGCTGTTTTTT	CASRPDINTGELFF	TRBV6-4	TRBJ2-2	.	.
TGTGCCACCAGTGATCCCCGGGCAGGCCAGGGATTCTACAATGAGCAGTTCTTC	CATSDPRAGQGFYNEQFF	TRBV24-1	TRBJ2-1	.	.
TGTGCCACCAGCTCAGAGGGGGATTGGTATGGCTACACCTTC	CATSSEGDWYGYTF	TRBV24-1	TRBJ1-2	.	.
TGTGCCAGCAGATACGACACGAACACTGAAGCTTTCTTT	CASRYDTNTEAFF	TRBV7-8	TRBJ1-1	.	.
TGTGCCAGCATTGGGTTTGGGACAGGGTCCCACGAGCAGTACTTC	CASIGFGTGSHEQYF	TRBV6-5	TRBJ2-7	TRBD1	few
TGTGCCAGCAGCACCGTGACAGGATCTACCTATGGCTACACCTTC	CASSTVTGSTYGYTF	TRBV13	TRBJ1-2	.	once
TGTGCCAGCGACTGGGACAGTCACTCTGGAAACACCATATATTTT	CASDWDSHSGNTIYF	TRBV6-5	TRBJ1-3	TRBD1	few
TGTGCCAGCAGCCAAGATCGGCCCAAGTCCGGACAGGGCCTTCCCTACGAGCAGTACTTC	CASSQDRPKSGQGLPYEQYF	TRBV4-2	TRBJ2-7	TRBD1	.
TGTGCCAGCGAGACAGTGAACACTGAAGCTTTCTTT	CASETVNTEAFF	TRBV28	TRBJ1-1	.	.
TGTGCCAGCAGTTACTCCCCGGTGGGAGGATCAGATACGCAGTATTTT	CASSYSPVGGSDTQYF	TRBV6-5	TRBJ2-3	.	.
TGTGCCAGCAGCCAAGATCGCAGGGGTACGCAGTATTTT	CASSQDRRGTQYF	TRBV14	TRBJ2-3	.	.
TGTGCCAGCAGCAAGGAGGGGACGTTCCTCTGGCCCCAGCATTTT	CASSKEGTFLWPQHF	TRBV7-2	TRBJ1-5	.	.
TGTGCCAGCAGTTACGGAGGGACTTACTACGAGCAGTACTTC	CASSYGGTYYEQYF	TRBV6-2/TRBV6-3	TRBJ2-7	.	.
TGTGCCAGTAGTAAGACTAGCGGGAGCTACGAGCAGTACTTC	CASSKTSGSYEQYF	TRBV19	TRBJ2-7	TRBD2	.
TGTGCCAGCAGGGATACTAGCGGGTTCTACAATGAGCAGTTCTTC	CASRDTSGFYNEQFF	TRBV9	TRBJ2-1	TRBD2	many
TGTGCCACCAGTGCGACAGGGCGGAGCTATGGCTACACCTTC	CATSATGRSYGYTF	TRBV24-1	TRBJ1-2	TRBD1	.
TGTGCCAGCAGCTTTCTACTAGCGGGAGATAGGGGGCAGTACTTC	CASSFLLAGDRGQYF	TRBV2	TRBJ2-7	TRBD2	.
TGTGCCAGCAGCTTAGGGACAGGGCCGTACGAGCAGTACTTC	CASSLGTGPYEQYF	TRBV7-2	TRBJ2-7	TRBD1	.
TGCGCCAGCAGGGCAGGGACTAGCAGCTACAATGAGCAGTTCTTC	CASRAGTSSYNEQFF	TRBV5-1	TRBJ2-1	TRBD2	.
TGTGCCAGCAGTTTAAACGAGTACGTTGGGGGGATGAATGAGCAGTTCTTC	CASSLNEYVGGMNEQFF	TRBV27	TRBJ2-1	.	.
TGTGCCAGTAGTAAATATCCCCCGGGTTCCCGTCTCGTTACAGGGGCCCCAGATACGCAGTATTTT	CASSKYPPGSRLVTGAPDTQYF	TRBV19	TRBJ2-3	TRBD1	.
TGTGCCAGCCGGGACAGAGCTAACACCGGGGAGCTGTTTTTT	CASRDRANTGELFF	TRBV3-1/TRBV3-2	TRBJ2-2	TRBD1	.
TGTGCCAGCAGCCCGAGGACAGGGGTCGGACAGCCCCAGCATTTT	CASSPRTGVGQPQHF	TRBV7-2	TRBJ1-5	TRBD1	.
TGTGCCAGCAGCTTAGCGTCAGTTAATCAGCCCCAGCATTTT	CASSLASVNQPQHF	TRBV7-2	TRBJ1-5	.	once
TGCGCCAGCAGTGATAGCGGGAGTAGGACCAAAAACATTCAGTACTTC	CASSDSGSRTKNIQYF	TRBV10-2	TRBJ2-4	TRBD2	.
TGTGCCACCAGCAGAGGTCTAGAAGTTACCTACGAGCAGTACTTC	CATSRGLEVTYEQYF	TRBV15	TRBJ2-7	.	.